This paragraph reports one T cell receptor beta chain. The antigen is undetermined. The CDR3 has 13 amino acids. From germline, CDR1 is MDHEN and CDR2 SYDVKM. Unmatched junction bases numbered 8, after V lost 6 bases and J lost 7 bases. This record belongs to a study of cytomegalovirus exposure and HLA in healthy donors. Study outcomes and limitations: The tendency of first-cohort TCR clusters to co-occur in the 110 or so validation repertoires emerged from a later analysis. Most TCR sequences were seen very rarely across donors, but some public TCRs occurred in many. The study recorded more than 150 TCR beta chains that were cytomegalovirus-associated. It was reported that the classifier diagnosed cytomegalovirus status with high specificity and sensitivity in both the original and validation cohorts.

Profiling relied on immunoSEQ multiplex PCR, and the TCRdb table lists in-frame clones only, not all of them. There are more than 45,000 clones in the sample; roughly 90% occur only once, and around 2% lies in the top ten. The J gene is TRBJ1-2, the V gene TRBV28; 7 nucleotides agree with TRBD1. The origin of this receptor is a woman aged 25 to 39 in good health and CMV-seronegative. The material sequenced was PBMCs. CDR3 nucleotide sequence: TGTGCCAGCAGACCAACAGGGGCCGGTGGCTACACCTTC. Translated: CASRPTGAGGYTF.